This TCR beta chain was obtained from a study of T cells in Graves' hyperthyroidism and ophthalmopathy. Study outcomes and limitations: For ophthalmopathy, model prediction preceded onset by a median roughly 6.5 months.

As to this clonotype: Antigen specificity is unknown.

The germline V gene encodes CDR1 MNHGY and CDR2 SVAAGI. The CDR3 spans 13 residues. V was shortened by 3 bases and J by 8 bases, with 13 bases between the two germline ends. For Graves' hyperthyroidism to be stable, ophthalmopathy could not progress within 18 months. Patients were excluded because of uncontrolled infection, other autoimmune disease, pregnancy or lactation. Authors of the study amplified TCR beta CDR3 regions from RNA transcripts. The HTBI primer set was used in a first-round RT-PCR of the TCR CDR3. TCRdb processed the multiplex PCR reads anew with MiXCR; each CDR3 protein has one entry. The data show roughly 380,000 distinct CDR3 sequences, about 14% seen once.

Material for sequencing was blood. This chain joins TRBV6-9 and TRBJ1-2; D is unclear. The clonotype originates from an older woman with Graves' hyperthyroidism. The CDR3 DNA sequence: TGTGCCAGCAGTTACGGCCAGGTCGGCGGCTACACCTTC. It is translated as CASSYGQVGGYTF.